These T cell receptor beta chains were read from a single sample in a study of T-cell reconstitution after alpha-beta-depleted transplantation in children. Via MiXCR, TCRdb re-called the PCR reads, giving one row per CDR3 protein. The sample lists 300,000 to 400,000 distinct CDR3 sequences, 15% to 20% seen once, with about 41% in the top ten. The sequences come from PBMCs, mostly from graft donor cells, collected 360 days after TCRalphabeta/CD19-depleted stem cell transplant. The receptors originated from a male patient between 2 and 10 years old who had a stem cell transplant for acute lymphoblastic leukemia, so the T cells may come from the graft donor. CDR3s include the opening cysteine and the closing phenylalanine or tryptophan. D genes are given only for firm matches. Expanded clones are given a class, and other clones once, few, many or no size at all.

TRBV6-5	NA	TRBJ2-3	NA	TGTGCCAGCAGTTATTATGCAGATACGCAGTATTTT	CASSYYADTQYF
TRBV20-1	NA	TRBJ2-7	NA	TGCAGTGCTAGAGACCGGGACTCCCTCTACGAGCAGTACTTC	CSARDRDSLYEQYF
TRBV30	TRBD2	TRBJ2-3	NA	TGTGCCTGGAGACCAAACCAGGGACTAGCGGGAGCAGATACGCAGTATTTT	CAWRPNQGLAGADTQYF
TRBV6-1	TRBD2	TRBJ2-7	NA	TGTGCCAGCAGAATTTACAGCGGGACCAGCTACGAGCAGTACTTC	CASRIYSGTSYEQYF
TRBV7-2	TRBD2	TRBJ2-7	NA	TGTGCCAGCAGCTTATATTCCAGCGGGAGGGACTACGAGCAGTACTTC	CASSLYSSGRDYEQYF
TRBV18	TRBD2	TRBJ2-7	NA	TGTGCCAGCTCCCGGGAGGTGGACGAGCAGTACTTC	CASSREVDEQYF
TRBV4-3	NA	TRBJ1-3	NA	TGCGCCAGCAGCCAAGATAGCGCGCCTGGAAACACCATATATTTT	CASSQDSAPGNTIYF
TRBV20-1	TRBD1	TRBJ1-2	few	TGCAGTGCTGGGACAGATTATGGCTACACCTTC	CSAGTDYGYTF
TRBV6-1	TRBD2	TRBJ2-1	NA	TGTGCCAGCAGGAAGAGCGGGAGTTCCCCCTACAATGAGCAGTTCTTC	CASRKSGSSPYNEQFF
TRBV10-3	NA	TRBJ1-1	few	TGTGCCATCAGTGAGAATAGTGTTCCCTACACTGAAGCTTTCTTT	CAISENSVPYTEAFF
TRBV12-3/TRBV12-4	NA	TRBJ2-5	many	TGTGCCAGCAGTTTAGTTGTGGGAGAGGGGCAAGAGACCCAGTACTTC	CASSLVVGEGQETQYF
TRBV11-2	NA	TRBJ2-2	NA	TGTGCCAGCAGCCCGAGCGGGCAGGGTTTGTGGGGTAATTCTAACACCGGGGAGCTGTTTTTT	CASSPSGQGLWGNSNTGELFF
TRBV6-2/TRBV6-3	NA	TRBJ2-1	few	TGTGCCAGTACCCGGGACGTGTTCAATGAGCAGTTCTTC	CASTRDVFNEQFF
TRBV20-1	NA	TRBJ1-1	NA	TGCAGTGCTAGAGATCTAAAGGTCGCGTGGGCTTTCTTT	CSARDLKVAWAFF
TRBV15	TRBD1	TRBJ1-5	NA	TGTCCCACCAGCAGAGCGGGGACAGGGGGCTGGTGGAGCAATCAGCCCCAGCATTTT	CPTSRAGTGGWWSNQPQHF
TRBV30	TRBD1	TRBJ1-2	NA	TGTGCCTGGAGTCGGGACAGAAGCTATGGCTACACCTTC	CAWSRDRSYGYTF
TRBV12-3/TRBV12-4	NA	TRBJ2-3	NA	TGTGCCAGCAGATGGACTAGCACAGATACGCAGTATTTT	CASRWTSTDTQYF
TRBV6-1	NA	TRBJ2-1	few	TGTGCCAGCAGACCTTGGGCGGGCCAATACAATGAGCAGTTCTTC	CASRPWAGQYNEQFF
TRBV18	NA	TRBJ2-2	NA	TGTGCCAGCTCACCGAGGGGGGCACGGAACACCGGGGAGCTGTTTTTT	CASSPRGARNTGELFF